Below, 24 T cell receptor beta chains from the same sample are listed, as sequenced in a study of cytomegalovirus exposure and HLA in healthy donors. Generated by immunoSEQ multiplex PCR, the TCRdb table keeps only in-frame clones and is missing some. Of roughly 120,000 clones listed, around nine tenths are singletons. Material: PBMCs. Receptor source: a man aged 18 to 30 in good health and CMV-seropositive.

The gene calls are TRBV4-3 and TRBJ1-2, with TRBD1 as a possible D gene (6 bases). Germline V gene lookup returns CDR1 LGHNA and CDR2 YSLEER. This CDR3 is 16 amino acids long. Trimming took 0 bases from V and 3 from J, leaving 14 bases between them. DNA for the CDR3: TGCGCCAGCAGCCAAGATTACCAGGACAGATACTATGGCTACACCTTC. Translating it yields CASSQDYQDRYYGYTF.

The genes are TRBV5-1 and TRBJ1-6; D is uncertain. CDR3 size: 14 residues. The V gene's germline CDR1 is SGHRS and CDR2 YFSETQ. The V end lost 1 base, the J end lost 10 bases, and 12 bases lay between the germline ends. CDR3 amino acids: CASSLLEFGSPLHF. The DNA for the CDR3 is TGCGCCAGCAGCTTGCTGGAGTTTGGGTCACCCCTCCACTTT.

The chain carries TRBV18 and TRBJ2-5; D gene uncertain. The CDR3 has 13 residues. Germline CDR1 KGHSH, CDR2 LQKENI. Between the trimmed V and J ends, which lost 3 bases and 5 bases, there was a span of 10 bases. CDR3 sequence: CASSPITGETQYF. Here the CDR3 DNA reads TGTGCCAGCTCACCTATCACCGGGGAGACCCAGTACTTC.

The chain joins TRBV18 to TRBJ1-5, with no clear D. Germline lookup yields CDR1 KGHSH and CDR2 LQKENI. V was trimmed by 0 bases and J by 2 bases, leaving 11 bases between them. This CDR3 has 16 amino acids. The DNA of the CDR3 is TGTGCCAGCTCACCACCGGGAGTTAGCGGCAATCAGCCCCAGCATTTT. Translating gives CASSPPGVSGNQPQHF.

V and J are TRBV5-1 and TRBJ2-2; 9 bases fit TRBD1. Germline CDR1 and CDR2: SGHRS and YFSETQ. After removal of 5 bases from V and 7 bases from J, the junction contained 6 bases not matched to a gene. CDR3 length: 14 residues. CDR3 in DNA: TGCGCCAGCAGTGTAACAGGGGGCAGCGGGGAGCTGTTTTTT. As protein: CASSVTGGSGELFF.

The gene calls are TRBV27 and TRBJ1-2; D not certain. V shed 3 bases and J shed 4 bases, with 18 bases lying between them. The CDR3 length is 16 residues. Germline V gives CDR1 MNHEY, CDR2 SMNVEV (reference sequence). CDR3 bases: TGTGCCAGCAGTTTTTCAGCGGACCTGGGGATCTATGGCTACACCTTC. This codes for CASSFSADLGIYGYTF.

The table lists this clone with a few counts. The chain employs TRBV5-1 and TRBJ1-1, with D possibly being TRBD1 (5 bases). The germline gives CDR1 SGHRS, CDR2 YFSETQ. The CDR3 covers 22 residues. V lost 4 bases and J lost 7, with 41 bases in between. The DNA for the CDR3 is TGCGCCAGCAGCAAATTGATTCGCCGGGGGGAGGGTGGATCGGATCGATCTGATGAAGCTTTCTTT. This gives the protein CASSKLIRRGEGGSDRSDEAFF.

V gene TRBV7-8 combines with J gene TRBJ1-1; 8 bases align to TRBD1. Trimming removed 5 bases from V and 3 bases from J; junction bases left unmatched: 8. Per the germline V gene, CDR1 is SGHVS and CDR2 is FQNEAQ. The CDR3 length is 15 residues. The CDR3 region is CASSPRTGWDTEAFF. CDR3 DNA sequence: TGTGCCAGCAGCCCTAGGACAGGGTGGGACACTGAAGCTTTCTTT.

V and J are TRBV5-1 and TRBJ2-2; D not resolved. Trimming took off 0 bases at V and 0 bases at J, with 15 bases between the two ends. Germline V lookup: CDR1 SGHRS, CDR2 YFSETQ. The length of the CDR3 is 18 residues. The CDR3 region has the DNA TGCGCCAGCAGCTTGGTAAGCGATGCTAGGACGAACACCGGGGAGCTGTTTTTT. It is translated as CASSLVSDARTNTGELFF.

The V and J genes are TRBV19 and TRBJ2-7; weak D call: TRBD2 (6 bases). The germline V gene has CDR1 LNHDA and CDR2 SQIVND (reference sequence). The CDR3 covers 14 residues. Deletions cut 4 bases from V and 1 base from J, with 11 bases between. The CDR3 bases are TGTGCCAGTAGTAAGGCGGGGCCTTCCTACGAGCAGTACTTC. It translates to CASSKAGPSYEQYF. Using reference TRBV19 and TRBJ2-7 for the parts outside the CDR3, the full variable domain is DGGITQSPKYLFRKEGQNVTLSCEQNLNHDAMYWYRQDPGQGLRLIYYSQIVNDFQKGDIAEGYSVSREKKESFPLTVTSAQKNPTAFYLCASSKAGPSYEQYFGPGTRLTVT.

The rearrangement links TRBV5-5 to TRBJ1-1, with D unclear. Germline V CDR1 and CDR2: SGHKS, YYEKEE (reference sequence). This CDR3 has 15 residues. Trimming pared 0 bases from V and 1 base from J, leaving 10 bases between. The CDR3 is CASSLDVNSNTEAFF. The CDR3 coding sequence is TGTGCCAGCAGCTTGGATGTTAACTCGAACACTGAAGCTTTCTTT.

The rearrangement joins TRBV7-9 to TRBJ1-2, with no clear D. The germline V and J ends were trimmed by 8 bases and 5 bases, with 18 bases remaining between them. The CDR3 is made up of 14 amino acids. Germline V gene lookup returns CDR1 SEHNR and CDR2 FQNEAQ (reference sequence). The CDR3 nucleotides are TGTGCCAGCTTGTCTCGTCGCCCCGGTTATGGCTACACCTTC. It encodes CASLSRRPGYGYTF.

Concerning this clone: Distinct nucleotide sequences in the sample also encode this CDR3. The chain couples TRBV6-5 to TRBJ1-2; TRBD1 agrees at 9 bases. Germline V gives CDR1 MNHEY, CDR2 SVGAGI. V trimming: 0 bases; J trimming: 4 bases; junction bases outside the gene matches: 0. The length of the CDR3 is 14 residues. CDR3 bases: TGTGCCAGCAGTTACTCGACAGGGGGCTATGGCTACACCTTC. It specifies CASSYSTGGYGYTF.

The CDR3 here is CASSLWGQGRTEAFF. CDR3 coding DNA: TGTGCCAGCAGCTTATGGGGACAGGGGAGGACTGAAGCTTTCTTT. The J gene is TRBJ1-1, the V gene TRBV7-2; 10 positions agree with TRBD1. CDR3 size: 15 residues. CDR1 is SGHTA and CDR2 is FQGNSA in the germline V gene. Trimming removed 2 bases from V and 5 bases from J; junction bases left unmatched: 5. Combining the CDR3 with reference TRBV7-2 and TRBJ1-1 gives the whole variable domain GAGVSQSPSNKVTEKGKDVELRCDPISGHTALYWYRQSLGQGLEFLIYFQGNSAPDKSGLPSDRFSAERTGGSVSTLTIQRTQQEDSAVYLCASSLWGQGRTEAFFGQGTRLTVV.

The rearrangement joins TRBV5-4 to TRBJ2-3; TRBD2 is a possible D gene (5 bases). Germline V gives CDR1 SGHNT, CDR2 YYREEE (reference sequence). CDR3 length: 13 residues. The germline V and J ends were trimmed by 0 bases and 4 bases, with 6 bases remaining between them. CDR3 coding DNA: TGTGCCAGCAGCTTGGAAGCGGCAGATACGCAGTATTTT. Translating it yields CASSLEAADTQYF.

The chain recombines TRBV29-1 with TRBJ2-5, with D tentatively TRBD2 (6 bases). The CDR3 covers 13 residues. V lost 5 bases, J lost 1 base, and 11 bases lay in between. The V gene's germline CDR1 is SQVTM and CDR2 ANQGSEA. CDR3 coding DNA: TGCAGCGTTTCAGGAGGGCTCCAAGAGACCCAGTACTTC. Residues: CSVSGGLQETQYF.

The CDR3 nucleotides are TGTGCCAGCAGCGTAGTTAGCGGGGGGAGCAACACCGGGGAGCTGTTTTTT. This translates into CASSVVSGGSNTGELFF. The J gene is TRBJ2-2, the V gene TRBV9; 10 nucleotides line up with TRBD2. After removal of 0 bases from V and 2 bases from J, the junction contained 4 bases not matched to a gene. Germline assignment: CDR1 SGDLS and CDR2 YYNGEE. CDR3 size: 17 residues.

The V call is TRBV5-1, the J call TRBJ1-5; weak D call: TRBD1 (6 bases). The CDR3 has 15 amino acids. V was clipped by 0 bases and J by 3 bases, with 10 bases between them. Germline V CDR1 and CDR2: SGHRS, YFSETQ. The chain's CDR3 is CASSLESGDNQPQHF. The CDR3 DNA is TGCGCCAGCAGCTTGGAATCAGGGGACAATCAGCCCCAGCATTTT.

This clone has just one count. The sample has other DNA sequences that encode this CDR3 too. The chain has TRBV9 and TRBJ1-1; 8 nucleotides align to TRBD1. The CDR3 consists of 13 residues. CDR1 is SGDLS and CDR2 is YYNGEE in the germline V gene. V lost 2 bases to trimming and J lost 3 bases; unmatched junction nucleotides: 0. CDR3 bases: TGTGCCAGCAGCGTGGGACAGGACACTGAAGCTTTCTTT. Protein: CASSVGQDTEAFF. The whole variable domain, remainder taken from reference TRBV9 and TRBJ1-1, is DSGVTQTPKHLITATGQRVTLRCSPRSGDLSVYWYQQSLDQGLQFLIQYYNGEERAKGNILERFSAQQFPDLHSELNLSSLELGDSALYFCASSVGQDTEAFFGQGTRLTVV.

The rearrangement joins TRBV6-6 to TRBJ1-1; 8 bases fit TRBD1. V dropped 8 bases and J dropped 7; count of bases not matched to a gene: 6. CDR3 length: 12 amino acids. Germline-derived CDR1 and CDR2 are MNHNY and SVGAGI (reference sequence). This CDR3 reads CASSGGALEAFF. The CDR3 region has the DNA TGTGCCAGCTCAGGGGGCGCCCTTGAAGCTTTCTTT.

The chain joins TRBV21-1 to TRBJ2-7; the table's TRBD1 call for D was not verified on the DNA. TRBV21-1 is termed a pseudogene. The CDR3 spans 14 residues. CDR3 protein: CASSYYRASYEQYF. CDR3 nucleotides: TGTGCCAGCAGCTACTACAGGGCCTCCTACGAGCAGTACTTC.

The CDR3 DNA is TGTGCCAGCGGCACATATGGTGAAGCTTTCTTT. It translates to CASGTYGEAFF. The chain joins TRBV27 to TRBJ1-1; D is unresolved. CDR3 size: 11 residues. With 8 bases removed from V and 7 bases from J, the gap between germline ends came to 11 bases. CDR1 is MNHEY, CDR2 SMNVEV, per germline (reference sequence).

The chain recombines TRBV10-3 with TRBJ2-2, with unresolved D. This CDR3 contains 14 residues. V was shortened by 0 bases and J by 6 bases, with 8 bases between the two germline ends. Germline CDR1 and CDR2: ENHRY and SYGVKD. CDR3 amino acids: CAISESGSPGELFF. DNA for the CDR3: TGTGCCATCAGTGAGTCGGGCTCCCCCGGGGAGCTGTTTTTT.

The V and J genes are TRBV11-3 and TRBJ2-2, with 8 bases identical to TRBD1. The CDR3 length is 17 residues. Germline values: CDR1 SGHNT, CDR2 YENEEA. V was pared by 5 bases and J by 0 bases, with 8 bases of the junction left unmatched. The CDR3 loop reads CASSPGTGISNTGELFF. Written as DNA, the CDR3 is TGTGCCAGCAGCCCCGGGACAGGAATTTCGAACACCGGGGAGCTGTTTTTT.